The entry below describes one T cell receptor beta chain. The V and J ends lost 2 bases and 7 bases respectively, with 9 bases between them. Germline V gene data show CDR1 as MNHNS and CDR2 as SASEGT. The CDR3 loop spans 14 amino acids. Sequencing used immunoSEQ multiplex PCR; TCRdb keeps in-frame clones, though not all of them. The sample consists of over 80,000 clones, around three quarters of them appearing once. The record originates from a study of control samples from healthy donors and cancer patients. Sequencing input: blood. The clonotype comes from a woman in her 30s in good health. The rearrangement joins TRBV6-1 to TRBJ1-6; D is possibly TRBD1 (6 bases). CDR3 sequence: CASSELGGNSPLHF. The CDR3 coding sequence is TGTGCCAGCAGTGAATTAGGGGGAAATTCACCCCTCCACTTT.